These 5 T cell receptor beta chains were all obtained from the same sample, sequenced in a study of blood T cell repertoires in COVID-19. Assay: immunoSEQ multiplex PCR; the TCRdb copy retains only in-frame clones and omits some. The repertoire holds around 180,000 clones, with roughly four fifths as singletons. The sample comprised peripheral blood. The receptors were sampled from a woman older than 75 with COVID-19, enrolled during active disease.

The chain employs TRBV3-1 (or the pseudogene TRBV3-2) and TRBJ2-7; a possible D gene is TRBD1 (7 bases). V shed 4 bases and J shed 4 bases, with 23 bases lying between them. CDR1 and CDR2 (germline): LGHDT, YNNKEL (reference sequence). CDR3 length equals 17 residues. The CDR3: CASSLFFSGDRAYEQYF. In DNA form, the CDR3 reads TGTGCCAGCAGCCTGTTTTTTTCGGGGGACAGAGCATACGAGCAGTACTTC.

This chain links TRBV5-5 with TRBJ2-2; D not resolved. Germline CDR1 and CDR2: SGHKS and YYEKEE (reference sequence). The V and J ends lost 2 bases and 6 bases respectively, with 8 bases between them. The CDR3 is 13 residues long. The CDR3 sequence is CASSFVGPGELFF. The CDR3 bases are TGTGCCAGCAGCTTCGTTGGCCCCGGGGAGCTGTTTTTT.

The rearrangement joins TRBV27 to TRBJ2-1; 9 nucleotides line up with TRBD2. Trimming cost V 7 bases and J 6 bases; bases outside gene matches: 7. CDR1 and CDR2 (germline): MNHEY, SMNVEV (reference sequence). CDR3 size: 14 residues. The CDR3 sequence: CASKAGGSGNEQFF. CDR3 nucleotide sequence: TGTGCCAGCAAGGCGGGAGGGTCTGGCAATGAGCAGTTCTTC.

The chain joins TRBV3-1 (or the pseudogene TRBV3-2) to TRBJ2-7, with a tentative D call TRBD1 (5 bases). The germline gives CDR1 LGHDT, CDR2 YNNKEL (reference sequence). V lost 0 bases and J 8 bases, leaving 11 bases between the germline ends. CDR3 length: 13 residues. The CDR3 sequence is CASSQDHQGKQYF. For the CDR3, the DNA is TGTGCCAGCAGCCAAGATCACCAGGGTAAGCAGTACTTC.

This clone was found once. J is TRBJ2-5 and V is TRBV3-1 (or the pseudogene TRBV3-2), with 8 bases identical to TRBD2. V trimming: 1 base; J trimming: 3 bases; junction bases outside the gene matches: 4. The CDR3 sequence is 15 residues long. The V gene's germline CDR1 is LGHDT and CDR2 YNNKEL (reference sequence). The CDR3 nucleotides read TGTGCCAGCAGCCAAGGGACTAGCAGAGAAGAGACCCAGTACTTC. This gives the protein CASSQGTSREETQYF.